The present T cell receptor (beta chain) was sequenced within a study of cytomegalovirus exposure and HLA in healthy donors. Study-wide context: Across 300 to 400 genotyped donors, 65% to 90% landed in the Caucasian-associated ancestry cluster. Study-level points and caveats: Researchers reported from a later analysis that most CMV-associated TCR beta chains appeared HLA-restricted. TRBV6-2, TRBV6-3 and some other V segments were excluded as indistinguishable.

To note about this clone: As yet, its antigen is unknown.

The study ran its PCR with 60 Vbeta and 13 Jbeta primers. Assay used: immunoSEQ multiplex PCR; TCRdb lists only in-frame clones, some missing. Of 90,000 to 150,000 clones listed, 77% are singletons. V gave up 2 bases and J gave up 8 bases, with 9 bases separating them. CDR1 and CDR2 (germline): MDHEN, SYDVKM. This CDR3 region has 12 residues. This TCR was recovered from a man in his forties in good health and CMV-seropositive. The rearrangement uses TRBV28 and TRBJ1-2; D is unresolved. Material for sequencing was PBMCs. Here the CDR3 reads CASSLAQWGYTF. In DNA form, the CDR3 reads TGTGCCAGCAGTTTAGCACAGTGGGGCTACACCTTC.